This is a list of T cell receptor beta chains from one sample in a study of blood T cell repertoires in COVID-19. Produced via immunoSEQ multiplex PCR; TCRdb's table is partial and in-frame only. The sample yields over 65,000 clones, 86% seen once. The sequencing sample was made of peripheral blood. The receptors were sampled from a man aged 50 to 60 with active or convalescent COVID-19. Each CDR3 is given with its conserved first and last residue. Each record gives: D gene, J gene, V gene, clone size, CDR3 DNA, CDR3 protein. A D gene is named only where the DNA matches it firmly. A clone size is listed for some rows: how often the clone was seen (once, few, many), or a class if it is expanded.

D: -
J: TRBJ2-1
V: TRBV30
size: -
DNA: TGTGCCTCGATAAGAGCGGATACCTACAATGAGCAGTTCTTC
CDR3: CASIRADTYNEQFF

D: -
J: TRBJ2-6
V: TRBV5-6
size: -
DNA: TGTGCCAGCAGCGCTCAAACGGGGAAACGTGGGGCCAACGTCCTGACTTTC
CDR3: CASSAQTGKRGANVLTF

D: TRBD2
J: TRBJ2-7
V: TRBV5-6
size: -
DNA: TGTGCCAGCAACTCCATTTTACGGGGGGGACACGACTACGAGCAGTACTTC
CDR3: CASNSILRGGHDYEQYF

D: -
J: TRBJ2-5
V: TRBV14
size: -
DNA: TGTGCCAGCAGCCAAGATCTTATCGAGACCCAGTACTTC
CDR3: CASSQDLIETQYF

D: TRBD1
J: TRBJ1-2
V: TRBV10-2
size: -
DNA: TGCGCCAGCAGTGATGCCCAGGACAGGGGCTATGGCTACACCTTC
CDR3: CASSDAQDRGYGYTF

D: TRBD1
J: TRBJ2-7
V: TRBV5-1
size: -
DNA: TGCGCCAGCAACGACCGAGGACAGGGTGCCTACGAGCAGTACTTC
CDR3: CASNDRGQGAYEQYF

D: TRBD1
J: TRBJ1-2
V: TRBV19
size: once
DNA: TGTGCCAGTATACCGCGGGGACAGGGTTTCAACTATGGCTACACCTTC
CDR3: CASIPRGQGFNYGYTF

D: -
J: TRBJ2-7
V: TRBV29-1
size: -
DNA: TGCAGCGTTGAAGGGCAGGGTACCTACGAGCAGTACTTC
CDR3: CSVEGQGTYEQYF

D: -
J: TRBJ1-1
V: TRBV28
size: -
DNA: TGTGCCAGCAGTTTAGGGGCAGGGACAACATCGGTGGCTTTCTTT
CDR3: CASSLGAGTTSVAFF

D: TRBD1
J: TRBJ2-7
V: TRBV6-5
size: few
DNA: TGTGCCAGCAGAAATCCGGGACAGTCCCGCTACGAGCAGTACTTC
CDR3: CASRNPGQSRYEQYF

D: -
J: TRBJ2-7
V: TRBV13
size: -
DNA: TGTGCCAGCAGCCCCCCCGTAGTCTACGAGCAGTACTTC
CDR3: CASSPPVVYEQYF

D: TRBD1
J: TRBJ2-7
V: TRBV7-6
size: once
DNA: TGTGCCAGCAGCTCACCGACAGGGTCTTTTAATTCCGAGCAGTACTTC
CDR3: CASSSPTGSFNSEQYF